The following is a TCR beta chain sequence with its context. Its antigen is as yet unknown. J was trimmed by 11 bases and V by 5 bases; bases with no gene match: 14. CDR1 is PRHDT and CDR2 is FYEKMQ in the germline V gene (reference sequence). The CDR3 sequence is 14 residues long. The data were taken from a study of cytomegalovirus exposure and HLA in healthy donors. The study, taken as a whole, reports: Several top significant clusters appeared, in a later analysis, to be linked to common viral pathogens.

PCR primers comprised 60 Vbeta and 13 Jbeta primers. Generated by immunoSEQ multiplex PCR, the TCRdb table keeps only in-frame clones and is missing some. The table has about 120,000 clones, roughly 79% seen once. The V call is TRBV13, the J call TRBJ1-1, with 7 bases aligning to TRBD1. The receptor was isolated from a woman between 18 and 29 years old in good health and CMV-seronegative. Sequenced material: PBMCs. The CDR3 protein is CASSPRAYRGRAFF. In DNA, the CDR3 is TGTGCCAGCAGCCCCCGGGCGTACAGGGGTAGGGCTTTCTTT.